The clone carrying this T cell receptor beta chain has a single count. What it recognizes is unknown. This entry comes from a study of blood T cells in healthy people across ages. Study-wide background: With template switching, about one barcoded beta molecule was captured per two T cells. Study-wide results and caveats: While age rose, TCR beta diversity per million T cells dropped in a roughly linear way.

Investigators took roughly 10 milliliters of peripheral blood from every donor. They isolated at least 6 million PBMCs from each sample. Alongside a J-beta primer mix, a sample-barcoded 5' primer served in a second PCR lasting about 6 to 11 cycles. MiXCR was run by TCRdb on the 5' RACE reads, yielding one entry per CDR3 protein. The table includes 2 million or so distinct CDR3 sequences, 40% to 55% detected once. This CDR3 comprises 13 residues. Trimming pared 4 bases from V and 5 bases from J, leaving 7 bases between. Germline V gene data show CDR1 as SGHDT and CDR2 as YYEEEE. The sequence was collected from a woman between 40 and 50 years old in good health. The source material was blood. The chain combines TRBV5-6 with TRBJ1-6; D is uncertain. CDR3 in amino acids: CASSPENNSPLHF. CDR3 nucleotides: TGTGCCAGCAGCCCAGAGAATAATTCACCCCTCCACTTT. The variable domain in full, completed from reference TRBV5-6 and TRBJ1-6, reads DAGVTQSPTHLIKTRGQQVTLRCSPKSGHDTVSWYQQALGQGPQFIFQYYEEEERQRGNFPDRFSGHQFPNYSSELNVNALLLGDSALYLCASSPENNSPLHFGNGTRLTVT.